The clone carrying this T cell receptor (beta chain) was detected once. This sample was included in a study of control samples from healthy donors and cancer patients. Sequencing was performed with immunoSEQ multiplex PCR; in TCRdb, only in-frame clones are kept and a portion is missing. Among approximately 180,000 clones listed, around 94% were seen once. The V segment lost 6 bases and the J segment 4 bases; nucleotides outside the gene matches: 5. CDR1 is MNHEY, CDR2 SVGAGI, per germline. This CDR3 region has 13 residues. This receptor was taken from a woman aged 18-29 years in good health. The chain employs TRBV6-5 and TRBJ1-2, with 7 bases fitting TRBD1. The source material was blood. The CDR3 region is CASRGTVVYGYTF. DNA of the CDR3: TGTGCCAGCAGAGGGACAGTTGTCTATGGCTACACCTTC.